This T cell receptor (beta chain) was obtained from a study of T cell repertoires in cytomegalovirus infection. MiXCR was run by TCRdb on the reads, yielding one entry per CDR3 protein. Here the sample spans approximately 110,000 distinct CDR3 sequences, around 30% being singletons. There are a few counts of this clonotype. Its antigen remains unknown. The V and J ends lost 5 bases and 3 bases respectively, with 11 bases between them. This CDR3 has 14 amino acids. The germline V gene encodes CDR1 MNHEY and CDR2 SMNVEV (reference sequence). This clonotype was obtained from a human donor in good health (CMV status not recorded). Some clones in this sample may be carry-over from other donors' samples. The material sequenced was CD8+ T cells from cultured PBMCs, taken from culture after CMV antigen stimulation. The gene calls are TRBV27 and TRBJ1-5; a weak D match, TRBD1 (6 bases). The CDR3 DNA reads TGTGCCAGCAGTCTACAGGGCGACAATCAGCCCCAGCATTTT. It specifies CASSLQGDNQPQHF.